This note documents a single T cell receptor beta chain sequence. Its antigen remains unknown. The data derive from a study of shared clonotypes between healthy human individuals. Study overall: In total, the donors were a couple of women and a few men aged 18 to 49.

Each subset's genomic DNA was split evenly across several immunoSEQ plates. Using immunoSEQ multiplex PCR, the repertoire was profiled, and TCRdb retains in-frame clones only, with some absent. The sample includes hundreds of thousands of clones, around two thirds of them seen just once. Findings of the study overall: Clonotypes not shared had lower generation probabilities than those common to all four donors.

V was cut by 6 bases and J by 7 bases, with 15 bases left in between. Germline values: CDR1 SNHLY, CDR2 FYNNEI. The CDR3 contains 14 residues. This chain joins TRBV2 and TRBJ1-4; maybe TRBD1 (5 bases). Sequencing was performed on memory CD4+ T cells sorted from blood. Subset denoted: CD45RA-negative fraction. The source is a woman aged 30 to 39 in good health. CDR3 loop: CASSPTHQGEKLFF. The CDR3 region has the DNA TGTGCCAGCAGCCCGACTCATCAGGGTGAAAAACTGTTTTTT.